These 16 T cell receptor beta chains came from one sample sequenced in a study of read filtering for tumor transcriptome and immune sequencing. Molecular barcoded adaptors covering alpha/delta and beta/gamma chains were used on around 400 ng RNA. TCRdb itself ran the reads through MiXCR, one entry per CDR3 protein. The sample contains about 93,000 distinct CDR3 sequences, 20% to 25% of which appear only once. The sequencing sample was made of a population of CD138-negative cells sorted from bone marrow. The receptors here all came from a donor at least 40 years old with multiple myeloma.

In its sample, this clonotype was seen many times. V usage is TRBV12-3 or TRBV12-4 and J usage is TRBJ1-1; 10 bases are shared with TRBD1. The J segment lost 6 bases and the V segment lost 7 bases, leaving 8 bases of the junction unmatched. This CDR3 is 14 amino acids long. This CDR3 reads CASTSGQGSPEAFF. CDR3 nucleotides: TGTGCCAGCACCTCGGGACAGGGGAGCCCTGAAGCTTTCTTT.

This clonotype was recorded many times. CDR3 sequence (DNA): TGTGCGGGGGGGGATGGCAATCAGCCCCAGCATTTT. Protein product: CAGGDGNQPQHF. V and J are TRBV28 and TRBJ1-5; perhaps TRBD1 as D (5 bases). CDR3 length: 12 residues. Germline CDR1 is MDHEN and CDR2 is SYDVKM.

Points on this clonotype: A clone one base away is much larger, so this may be a read error. The chain is built from TRBV20-1 and TRBJ2-7; D may be TRBD2 (6 bases). The germline CDR1 and CDR2 sequences are DFQATT and SNEGSKA (reference sequence). The CDR3 loop spans 13 amino acids. V was clipped by 3 bases and J by 4 bases, with 13 bases between them. CDR3 in amino acids: CSARWRAGYEQYF. Here the CDR3 DNA reads TGCAGTGCTAGGTGGAGGGCGGGGTACGAGCAGTACTTC.

This clonotype was seen ten or more times. The chain combines TRBV28 with TRBJ1-5; D is uncertain. Trimming took 2 bases from V and 4 from J, leaving 6 bases between them. Germline lookup yields CDR1 MDHEN and CDR2 SYDVKM. This CDR3 has 13 amino acids. Written as DNA, the CDR3 is TGTGCCAGCAGTTTAGCCCATAATCAGCCCCAGCATTTT. Protein: CASSLAHNQPQHF.

In its sample, this clonotype was seen many times. The chain couples TRBV10-2 to TRBJ1-6; D is ambiguous. V was clipped by 2 bases and J by 11 bases, with 7 bases between them. Per germline, CDR1 WSHSY and CDR2 SAAADI. This CDR3 is built from 12 residues. CDR3 DNA: TGCGCCAGCAGTGAGCCCGGGGCACCCCTCCACTTT. Its translation is CASSEPGAPLHF.

Only a few counts were recorded for this clonotype. The chain carries TRBV9 and TRBJ2-1, with 9 nucleotides matching TRBD2. Per the germline V gene, CDR1 is SGDLS and CDR2 is YYNGEE. The CDR3 spans 15 residues. After removal of 4 bases from V and 6 bases from J, the junction contained 8 bases not matched to a gene. The CDR3, as DNA: TGTGCCAGCAGCTCTCTTGGGCGGGGGGGCAATGAGCAGTTCTTC. As protein: CASSSLGRGGNEQFF. The full variable domain, in which reference TRBV9 and TRBJ2-1 provide the parts outside the CDR3, is DSGVTQTPKHLITATGQRVTLRCSPRSGDLSVYWYQQSLDQGLQFLIQYYNGEERAKGNILERFSAQQFPDLHSELNLSSLELGDSALYFCASSSLGRGGNEQFFGPGTRLTVL.

About this clonotype itself: This may be a read error, as it is one base from a much larger clone. The V call is TRBV4-1, the J call TRBJ2-1, with 10 bases aligning to TRBD2. The CDR3 runs to 13 residues. CDR1 is MGHRA and CDR2 is YSYEKL in the germline V gene. The CDR3 coding sequence is TGCGCCACCTCCCCTAGCGGGGGAAGGGAGCGGTTCTTC. The encoded protein is CATSPSGGRERFF.

This clonotype was counted a few times. The gene calls are TRBV28 and TRBJ1-5; no firm D call. Germline values: CDR1 MDHEN, CDR2 SYDVKM. Trimming removed 5 bases at V and 6 bases at J, with 8 bases between. The CDR3 sequence is 12 residues long. The CDR3 DNA reads as TGTGCCAGCAGTGAGGGCGGTCAGCCCCAGCATTTT. Its translation is CASSEGGQPQHF.

This clonotype was counted a few times. The genes are TRBV2 and TRBJ1-5, with D possibly being TRBD1 (5 bases). This CDR3 spans 15 amino acids. Germline values: CDR1 SNHLY, CDR2 FYNNEI. V lost 1 base and J lost 7, with 14 bases in between. The DNA of the CDR3 is TGTGCCAGCAGTGAAGATGGGGGTAGTGGGCAGCCCCAGCATTTT. This sequence encodes CASSEDGGSGQPQHF.

This clonotype was detected many times. The genes are TRBV20-1 and TRBJ1-1; a possible D gene is TRBD1 (5 bases). The CDR3 totals 14 residues. Germline CDR1 DFQATT, CDR2 SNEGSKA (reference sequence). The V end lost 1 base, the J end lost 3 bases, and 12 bases lay between the germline ends. For the CDR3, the DNA is TGCAGTGCTAGAGTAGGTAAAGGGGACACTGAAGCTTTCTTT. Translation: CSARVGKGDTEAFF.

The V gene is TRBV28, the J gene TRBJ1-4; D unresolved. The ends were cut back, 5 bases at V and 2 bases at J, with 12 bases in the middle. This CDR3 contains 15 residues. Germline loops: CDR1 MDHEN, CDR2 SYDVKM. The CDR3, as DNA: TGTGCCAGCAGTCCCCCGGGATATACTAATGAAAAACTGTTTTTT. Translating gives CASSPPGYTNEKLFF.

This clonotype was seen at least ten times. This rearrangement joins TRBV19 to TRBJ1-5; TRBD1 is a possible D gene (5 bases). Deletions cut 6 bases from V and 0 bases from J, with 9 bases between. Germline V lookup: CDR1 LNHDA, CDR2 SQIVND (reference sequence). The CDR3 has 14 residues. CDR3 in amino acids: CASRRQNSNQPQHF. In DNA, the CDR3 is TGTGCCAGTAGAAGACAGAATAGCAATCAGCCCCAGCATTTT.

This clonotype was observed at least ten times. This chain links TRBV5-1 with TRBJ2-7; D unclear. The CDR3 is 13 amino acids. V gave up 5 bases and J gave up 0 bases, with 9 bases separating them. Per germline, CDR1 SGHRS and CDR2 YFSETQ. The CDR3 region has the DNA TGCGCCAGCAGTGGTCACAGCTCCTACGAGCAGTACTTC. As protein: CASSGHSSYEQYF. Full variable domain (missing parts from reference TRBV5-1 and TRBJ2-7): KAGVTQTPRYLIKTRGQQVTLSCSPISGHRSVSWYQQTPGQGLQFLFEYFSETQRNKGNFPGRFSGRQFSNSRSEMNVSTLELGDSALYLCASSGHSSYEQYFGPGTRLTVT.

In the case of this clonotype: Just one base apart from a much larger clone, this may be a read error. V and J are TRBV28 and TRBJ2-3; D is unresolved. Germline CDR1 reads MDHEN; CDR2 reads SYDVKM. V lost 6 bases and J 8 bases, leaving 15 bases between the germline ends. The CDR3 runs to 13 residues. CDR3 DNA: TGTGCCAGCAGCCCATTGTCGTGGGGTACGCAGTATTTT. Translated: CASSPLSWGTQYF.

This clonotype has a count of ten or more. V and J are TRBV28 and TRBJ1-1; TRBD1 is a possible D gene (5 bases). V shed 2 bases and J shed 10 bases, with 11 bases lying between them. Germline V CDR1 and CDR2: MDHEN, SYDVKM. The CDR3 sequence is 12 residues long. The CDR3 protein is CASSLRGAGAFF. The CDR3 DNA sequence: TGTGCCAGCAGTTTACGTGGGGCCGGAGCTTTCTTT.

Details on this clonotype: This may arise from a read error, as a much more abundant clone is one base away. In DNA form, the CDR3 reads TGTGCCAGCAGAATCGCACCAACTAATGAAAAACTGTTTTTT. It encodes CASRIAPTNEKLFF. J is TRBJ1-4 and V is TRBV5-5, with D unresolved. The V end lost 5 bases, the J end lost 0 bases, and 8 bases lay between the germline ends. CDR1 is SGHKS, CDR2 YYEKEE, per germline (reference sequence). This CDR3 comprises 14 residues.